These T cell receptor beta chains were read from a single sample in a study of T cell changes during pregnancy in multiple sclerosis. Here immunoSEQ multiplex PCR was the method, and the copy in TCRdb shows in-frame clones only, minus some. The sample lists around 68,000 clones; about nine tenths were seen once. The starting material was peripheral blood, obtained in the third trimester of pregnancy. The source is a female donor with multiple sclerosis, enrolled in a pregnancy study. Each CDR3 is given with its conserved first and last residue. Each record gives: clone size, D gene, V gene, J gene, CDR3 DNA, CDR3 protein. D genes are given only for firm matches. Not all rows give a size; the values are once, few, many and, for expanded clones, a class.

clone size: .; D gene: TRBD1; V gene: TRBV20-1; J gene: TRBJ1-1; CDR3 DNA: TGCAGTGCTCAAACGGACAGGAACGCTTTCTTT; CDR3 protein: CSAQTDRNAFF
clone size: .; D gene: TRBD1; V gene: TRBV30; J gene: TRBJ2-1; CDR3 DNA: TGTGCCTGGATGGACAGGGGATCCTACAATGAGCAGTTCTTC; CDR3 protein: CAWMDRGSYNEQFF
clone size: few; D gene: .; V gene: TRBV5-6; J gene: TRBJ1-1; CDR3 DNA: TGTGCCAGCAGCTTACAGGTCCCCAGTGAAGCTTTCTTT; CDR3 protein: CASSLQVPSEAFF
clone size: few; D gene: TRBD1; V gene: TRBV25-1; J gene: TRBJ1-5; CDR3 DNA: TGTGCCAGCAGTGGATCGGACAGGGGATTAGCCCAGCCCCAGCATTTT; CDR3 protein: CASSGSDRGLAQPQHF
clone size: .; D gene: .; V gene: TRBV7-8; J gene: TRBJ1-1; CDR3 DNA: TGTGCCAGCAGCTCGCAGGGTGAAGCTTTCTTT; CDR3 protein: CASSSQGEAFF
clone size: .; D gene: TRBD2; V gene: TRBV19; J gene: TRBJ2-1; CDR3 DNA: TGTGCCAGTAGTATATATACGGGAGGGGGGCAGTTCTTC; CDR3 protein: CASSIYTGGGQFF
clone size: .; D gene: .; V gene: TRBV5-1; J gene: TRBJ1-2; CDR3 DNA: TGCGCCAGCAGCGACGGTGGAGACTATGGCTACACCTTC; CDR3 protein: CASSDGGDYGYTF
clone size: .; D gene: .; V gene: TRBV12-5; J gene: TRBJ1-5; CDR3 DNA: TGTGCTAGTGGTTTGGTACGAAGAGAGGGCAATCAGCCCCAGCATTTT; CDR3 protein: CASGLVRREGNQPQHF
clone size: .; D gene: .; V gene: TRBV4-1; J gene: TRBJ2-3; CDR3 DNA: TGCGCCAGCAGCCAAGCCCGAGCCCCCACAGATACGCAGTATTTT; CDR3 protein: CASSQARAPTDTQYF
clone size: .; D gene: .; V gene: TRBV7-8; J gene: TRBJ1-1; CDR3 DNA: TGTGCCAGCAGCTTGTACGTAAAGGGAGGGATCACTGAAGCTTTCTTT; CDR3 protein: CASSLYVKGGITEAFF
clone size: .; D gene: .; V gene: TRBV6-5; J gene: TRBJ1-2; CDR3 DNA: TGTGCCAGCAGTTATGGTACAGGGAACTATGGCTACACCTTC; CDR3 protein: CASSYGTGNYGYTF
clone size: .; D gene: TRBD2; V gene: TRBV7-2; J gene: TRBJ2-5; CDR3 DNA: TGTGCCAGCACCGGGGGGGCCGAGGAGACCCAGTACTTC; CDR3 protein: CASTGGAEETQYF
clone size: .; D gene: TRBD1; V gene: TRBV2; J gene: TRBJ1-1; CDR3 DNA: TGTGCCAGCAGCCGGGACAGGGGGCTAACTGAAGCTTTCTTT; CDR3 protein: CASSRDRGLTEAFF
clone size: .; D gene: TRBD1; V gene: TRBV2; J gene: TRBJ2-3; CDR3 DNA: TGTGCCAGCAGTGGACGGGACAGGGGGGATACGCAGTATTTT; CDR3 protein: CASSGRDRGDTQYF
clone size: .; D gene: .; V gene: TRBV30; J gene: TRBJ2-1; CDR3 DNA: TGTGCCTGGAGTGTACTCGGGGAGGTGCGAAATGAGCAGTTCTTC; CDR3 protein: CAWSVLGEVRNEQFF
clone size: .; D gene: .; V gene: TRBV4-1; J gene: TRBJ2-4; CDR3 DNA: TGCGCCAGCAGCCGGACTGATGGAGCCAAAAACATTCAGTACTTC; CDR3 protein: CASSRTDGAKNIQYF
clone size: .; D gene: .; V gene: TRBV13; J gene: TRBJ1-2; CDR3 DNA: TGTGCCAGCAGCTTAGAGGGGTATGGCTACACCTTC; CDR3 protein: CASSLEGYGYTF
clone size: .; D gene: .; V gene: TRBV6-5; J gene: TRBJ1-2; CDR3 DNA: TGTGCCAGCAGTTACACGGCGGGCGGGGTTGGCTACACCTTC; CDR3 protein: CASSYTAGGVGYTF
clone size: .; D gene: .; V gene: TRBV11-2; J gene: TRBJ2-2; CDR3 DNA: TGTGCCAGCAGCTCATTTAACACCGGGGAGCTGTTTTTT; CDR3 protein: CASSSFNTGELFF
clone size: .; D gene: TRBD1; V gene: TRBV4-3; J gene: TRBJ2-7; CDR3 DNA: TGCGCCAGCAGCCAAGGACAGGGGGCGACGACCTACGAGCAGTACTTC; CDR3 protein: CASSQGQGATTYEQYF
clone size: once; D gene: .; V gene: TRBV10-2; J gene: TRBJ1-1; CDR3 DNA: TGCGCCAGTCGTGGGGGGGGGAACACTGAAGCTTTCTTT; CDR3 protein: CASRGGGNTEAFF
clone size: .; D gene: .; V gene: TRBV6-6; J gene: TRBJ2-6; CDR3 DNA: TGTGCCAGCAGTTACGCCAGCGGAACCGGGGCCAACGTCCTGACTTTC; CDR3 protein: CASSYASGTGANVLTF
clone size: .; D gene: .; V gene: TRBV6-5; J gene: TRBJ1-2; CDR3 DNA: TGTGCCAGCAGTTACGGGCCAGGTGAAGCCCCCTATGGCTACACCTTC; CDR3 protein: CASSYGPGEAPYGYTF
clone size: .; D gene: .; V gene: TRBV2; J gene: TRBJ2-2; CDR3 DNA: TGTGCCAGCAGTGACCCAGCGGTGAACACCGGGGAGCTGTTTTTT; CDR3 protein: CASSDPAVNTGELFF